The entry below describes one T cell receptor beta chain. The target antigen is unknown. CD45RO negativity and positive selection for CCR7 defined naive CD8 cells, a population that excluded terminally differentiated effector memory CD45RA+ cells. These data come from a study of shared clonotypes between healthy human individuals. Deep-level assay runs were performed. Original data processing: ImmunoSEQ output lacked quality scores and full-length reads, limiting matched filtering. Profiling relied on immunoSEQ multiplex PCR, and the TCRdb table lists in-frame clones only, not all of them. V and J calls and clone size come straight from that table; D and trimming were deduced from the DNA. The sample holds more than 2 million clones; approximately 92% are singletons and the top ten take around 1.7%. Study-level points and caveats: Specimens sampled were limited to blood, with tissue repertoires likely differing. As a rule, naive subsets had a larger estimated richness than memory subsets.

This TCR derives from a young man in good health. Some clones in this sample may be carry-over from other donors' samples. The sequencing sample was made of naive CD8+ T cells from PBMCs.

The CDR3 nucleotides are TGTGCCAGCAGCCGCCTGACAGATACGCAGTATTTT. Its translation is CASSRLTDTQYF. The genes are TRBV4-2 and TRBJ2-3, with D uncertain. The CDR3 is made up of 12 amino acids. V was clipped by 4 bases and J by 3 bases, with 5 bases between them. The germline gives CDR1 LGHNA, CDR2 YNFKEQ.